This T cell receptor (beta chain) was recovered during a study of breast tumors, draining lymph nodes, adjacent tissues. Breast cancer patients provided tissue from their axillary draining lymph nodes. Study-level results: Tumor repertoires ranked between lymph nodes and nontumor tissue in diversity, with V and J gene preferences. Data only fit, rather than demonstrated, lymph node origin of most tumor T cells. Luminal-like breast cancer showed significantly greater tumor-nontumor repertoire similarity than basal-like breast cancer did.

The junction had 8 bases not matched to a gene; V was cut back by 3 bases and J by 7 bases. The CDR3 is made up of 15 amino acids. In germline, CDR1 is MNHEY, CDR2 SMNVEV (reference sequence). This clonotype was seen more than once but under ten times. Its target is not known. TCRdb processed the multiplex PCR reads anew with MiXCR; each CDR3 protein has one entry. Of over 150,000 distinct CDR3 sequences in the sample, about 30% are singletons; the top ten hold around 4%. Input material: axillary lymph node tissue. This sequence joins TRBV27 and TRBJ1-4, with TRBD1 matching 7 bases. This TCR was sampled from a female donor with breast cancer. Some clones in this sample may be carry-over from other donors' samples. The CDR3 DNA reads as TGTGCCAGCAGTTTTACTACAGGGGCGGGTGAAAAACTGTTTTTT. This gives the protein CASSFTTGAGEKLFF. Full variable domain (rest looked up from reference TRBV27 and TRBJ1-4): EAQVTQNPRYLITVTGKKLTVTCSQNMNHEYMSWYRQDPGLGLRQIYYSMNVEVTDKGDVPEGYKVSRKEKRNFPLILESPSPNQTSLYFCASSFTTGAGEKLFFGSGTQLSVL.